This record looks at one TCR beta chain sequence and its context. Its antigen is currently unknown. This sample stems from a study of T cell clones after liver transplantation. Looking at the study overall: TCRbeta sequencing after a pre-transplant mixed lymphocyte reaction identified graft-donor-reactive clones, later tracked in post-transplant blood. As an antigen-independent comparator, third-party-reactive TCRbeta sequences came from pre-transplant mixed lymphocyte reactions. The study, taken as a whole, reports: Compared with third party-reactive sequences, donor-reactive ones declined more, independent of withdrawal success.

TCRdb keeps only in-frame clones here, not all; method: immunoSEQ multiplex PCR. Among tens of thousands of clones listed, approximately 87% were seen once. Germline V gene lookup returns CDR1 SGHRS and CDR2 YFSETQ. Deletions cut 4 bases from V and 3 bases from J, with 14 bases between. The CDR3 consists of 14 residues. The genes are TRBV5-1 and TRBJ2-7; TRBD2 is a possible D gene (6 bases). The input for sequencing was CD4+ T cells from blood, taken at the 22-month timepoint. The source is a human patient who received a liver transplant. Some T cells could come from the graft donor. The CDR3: CASSLWDLGYEQYF. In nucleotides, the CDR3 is TGCGCCAGCAGCCTATGGGACTTGGGCTACGAGCAGTACTTC. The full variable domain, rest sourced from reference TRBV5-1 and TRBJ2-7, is KAGVTQTPRYLIKTRGQQVTLSCSPISGHRSVSWYQQTPGQGLQFLFEYFSETQRNKGNFPGRFSGRQFSNSRSEMNVSTLELGDSALYLCASSLWDLGYEQYFGPGTRLTVT.